One sample yielded the 2 T cell receptor beta chains listed below, sequenced in a study of T-cell memory formation after mild COVID-19. TCRdb called the 5' RACE reads again in MiXCR, with one record for every CDR3 protein. The table includes 300,000 to 400,000 distinct CDR3 sequences, about a sixth detected once. Sequencing input: PBMCs or a T cell subset sorted from them (not recorded which). Every receptor here comes from a man younger than 35 who had mild COVID-19 (a few samples of this study predate the infection). Cell type and time point are not known.

This clonotype has just a few counts. The V gene is TRBV18, the J gene TRBJ1-2; D remains ambiguous. The length of the CDR3 is 11 residues. Deletions cut 6 bases from V and 6 bases from J, with 8 bases between. From germline, CDR1 is KGHSH and CDR2 LQKENI. Written as DNA, the CDR3 is TGTGCCAGCTCCCTCGACGATGGCTACACCTTC. Encoded protein: CASSLDDGYTF. Looking up the rest from reference TRBV18 and TRBJ1-2 gives the full variable domain: NAGVMQNPRHLVRRRGQEARLRCSPMKGHSHVYWYRQLPEEGLKFMVYLQKENIIDESGMPKERFSAEFPKEGPSILRIQQVVRGDSAAYFCASSLDDGYTFGSGTRLTVV.

This clonotype appeared a few times. This rearrangement joins TRBV5-1 to TRBJ1-1; TRBD1 matches at 7 bases. The germline V gene has CDR1 SGHRS and CDR2 YFSETQ. CDR3 size: 12 residues. The J segment lost 11 bases and the V segment lost 6 bases, leaving 10 bases of the junction unmatched. The chain's CDR3 is CASNPSEGAAFF. CDR3 DNA: TGCGCCAGCAATCCCTCAGAGGGGGCGGCTTTCTTT.